The rows below give T cell receptor beta chains drawn from one sample of a study of T cell responses to AZD1222 COVID-19 vaccine. The table came from immunoSEQ multiplex PCR; TCRdb's copy has only in-frame clones and leaves some out. The repertoire holds over 80,000 clones, with 85% to 90% as singletons. The sample in question was peripheral blood, obtained on day 0 of AZD1222 vaccination. The receptors were gathered from an adult in good health. Both conserved end residues are part of each CDR3. The D gene is left open where the match is weak.

>NA|TRBJ1-2|TRBV28
CASSLSGQLYTF
>NA|TRBJ2-1|TRBV6-6
CASTSPSSYNEQFF
>NA|TRBJ1-4|TRBV5-5
CASSTPGATNEKLFF
>NA|TRBJ2-1|TRBV13
CASRTTPHNEQFF
>NA|TRBJ2-6|TRBV11-2
CASSLRGGRTFSGANVLTF
>NA|TRBJ1-3|TRBV6-4
CASTAGRAGNTIYF
>TRBD1|TRBJ1-1|TRBV10-2
CASSDSGGYTEAFF
>NA|TRBJ1-6|TRBV7-2
CASSLDRSHHSPLHF
>NA|TRBJ2-3|TRBV11-2
CASTSSGSTDTQYF
>NA|TRBJ1-6|TRBV5-1
CASARKTNSPLHF
>TRBD1|TRBJ2-6|TRBV7-9
CASSPWTGEVANVLTF
>TRBD1|TRBJ2-3|TRBV27
CASSFRTGSTDTQYF
>NA|TRBJ1-3|TRBV7-9
CASSLGQVGNTIYF
>TRBD1|TRBJ1-4|TRBV6-1
CASSEFRGQVEKLFF
>TRBD2|TRBJ2-5|TRBV14
CASSQGLAGAREETQYF
>TRBD2|TRBJ2-5|TRBV15
CATSKTSSGQETQYF
>NA|TRBJ2-1|TRBV1
CTSSLGLAGVGVCNEQFF
>NA|TRBJ1-2|TRBV28
CASSLWGSPSNYGYTF
>TRBD2|TRBJ2-5|TRBV11-2
CASSPGLGAETQYF
>TRBD2|TRBJ2-1|TRBV15
CATSRSGTSGGNEQFF
>TRBD2|TRBJ2-2|TRBV9
CASSLPREGGSRTGELFF
>NA|TRBJ1-1|TRBV28
CASSLYVGVGTEAFF
>NA|TRBJ1-1|TRBV7-3
CASSPGQRKAFF
>NA|TRBJ1-1|TRBV2
CASSLQGIGTEAFF
>TRBD2|TRBJ2-1|TRBV5-1
CASDRSGRADDNEQFF
>TRBD2|TRBJ2-7|TRBV9
CASSVSLAGYEQYF
>NA|TRBJ2-7|TRBV10-3
CAISESNRFSYEQYF
>TRBD2|TRBJ2-2|TRBV19
CASSTPSGNTGELFF
>NA|TRBJ1-4|TRBV7-2
CASSRGTGEKLFF
>TRBD1|TRBJ1-2|TRBV28
CASSSPPGQGHYGYTF
>TRBD1|TRBJ1-1|TRBV2
CASSGRGQGTEAFF
>NA|TRBJ2-7|TRBV4-3
CASSQGTTGSYEQYF
>NA|TRBJ1-1|TRBV5-1
CASSFTGAEAFF